This TCR beta chain stems from a study of control samples from healthy donors and cancer patients. The V and J ends lost 6 bases and 9 bases respectively, with 18 bases between them. Per germline, CDR1 KGHSH and CDR2 LQKENI. This CDR3 is built from 15 residues. Generated by immunoSEQ multiplex PCR, the TCRdb table keeps only in-frame clones and is missing some. The data contain 45,000 to 60,000 clones, approximately 94% of them singletons. This clonotype was sampled from a man aged 25 to 40 with colorectal cancer. Sample: PBMCs. The rearrangement joins TRBV18 to TRBJ1-6, with D hard to call. CDR3 bases: TGTGCCAGCTCCCCTACTAGAGGGAGGGCTTCACCCCTCCACTTT. The encoded protein is CASSPTRGRASPLHF.